One sample yielded the 8 T cell receptor beta chains listed below, sequenced in a study of T-cell memory formation after mild COVID-19. MiXCR, run by TCRdb on the 5' RACE reads, gives a single entry per CDR3 protein. The profile shows around 200,000 distinct CDR3 sequences, roughly 10% of them singletons. Sequencing was carried out using PBMCs or a T cell subset sorted from them (not recorded which). The receptors come from a man aged 18 to 29 who had mild COVID-19 (a few samples of this study predate the infection). Cell type and time point are not known.

This clonotype has at least ten counts. The chain is built from TRBV6-5 and TRBJ1-1; 7 bases map to TRBD1. The V gene end was trimmed by 8 bases and the J gene end by 5 bases; junction bases not matched to a gene: 14. The CDR3 covers 15 residues. Germline V gene lookup returns CDR1 MNHEY and CDR2 SVGAGI. CDR3 DNA sequence: TGTGCCAGCGGTTCAGGGGGGGCTGGTTTAACTGAAGCTTTCTTT. This encodes CASGSGGAGLTEAFF.

The chain combines TRBV7-3 with TRBJ1-1; D unresolved. The CDR3 runs 14 residues. The V end lost 5 bases, the J end lost 3 bases, and 13 bases lay between the germline ends. The germline CDR1 and CDR2 sequences are SGHTA and FQGTGA. In nucleotides, the CDR3 is TGTGCCAGCAGCCCGACGGACGGACACACTGAAGCTTTCTTT. Amino acid sequence: CASSPTDGHTEAFF.

This clonotype was counted only a few times. The chain carries TRBV12-3 or TRBV12-4 and TRBJ1-1; D call uncertain. CDR3 length: 13 residues. Trimming took 8 bases from V and 1 from J, leaving 11 bases between them. This chain's CDR3 is CASSGPSNTEAFF. For the CDR3, the DNA is TGTGCCAGCTCCGGACCGTCGAACACTGAAGCTTTCTTT.

This clonotype occurred a few times. The J gene is TRBJ2-2, the V gene TRBV7-9; D uncertain. V was clipped by 3 bases and J by 4 bases, with 9 bases between them. This CDR3 is 14 amino acids long. Germline CDR1 and CDR2: SEHNR and FQNEAQ (reference sequence). The CDR3 spells CASSLNYITGELFF. CDR3 coding DNA: TGTGCCAGCAGCTTGAACTACATCACCGGGGAGCTGTTTTTT.

This clonotype was counted many times. This sequence joins TRBV7-9 and TRBJ1-1; 8 bases fit TRBD1. This CDR3 spans 12 amino acids. Germline assignment: CDR1 SEHNR and CDR2 FQNEAQ (reference sequence). J lost 8 bases, V lost 5 bases, and 4 bases had no gene match. CDR3 bases: TGTGCCAGCAGCCGGGGACAGGCAGAAGCTTTCTTT. Protein: CASSRGQAEAFF.

This clonotype was counted ten times or more. This chain uses TRBV7-2 with TRBJ2-1; D unresolved. Germline CDR1 reads SGHTA; CDR2 reads FQGNSA. The CDR3 consists of 15 residues. The V and J ends lost 6 bases and 6 bases respectively, with 18 bases between them. The CDR3 loop is CASRPALSGINEQFF. The CDR3 DNA reads TGTGCCAGCAGACCGGCCCTAAGTGGAATCAATGAGCAGTTCTTC.

This clonotype was detected only a few times. V is TRBV12-3 or TRBV12-4 and J is TRBJ1-2; tentative D call: TRBD1 (5 bases). The CDR3 runs to 15 residues. V shed 2 bases and J shed 5 bases, with 15 bases lying between them. CDR3 coding DNA: TGTGCCAGCAGTTTATCCACGGGGGTTCGGTATGGCTACACCTTC. This translates into CASSLSTGVRYGYTF.

Written as DNA, the CDR3 is TGTGCCACCAGAGGGACAGGGGATCAGCCCCAGCATTTT. Translating gives CATRGTGDQPQHF. The J gene is TRBJ1-5, the V gene TRBV24-1, with TRBD1 identical over 10 bases. The CDR3 consists of 13 residues. CDR1 and CDR2 from the germline V gene are KGHDR and SFDVKD. V was pared by 7 bases and J by 5 bases, with 1 base of the junction left unmatched.